What follows is one TCR beta chain and its context. Its matching antigen is unknown. TCRdb's table, derived via immunoSEQ multiplex PCR, lists solely in-frame clones and lacks some. The sample consists of tens of thousands of clones, approximately 88% of them appearing once. This sample was included in a study of T cell responses to AZD1222 COVID-19 vaccine. The study, taken as a whole, reports: Clonal diversity was possibly underestimated, and the donors were mostly white British, with more females. Along spike, vaccine-associated CD4 TCRs were found throughout, with dominance at 160-218 and 743-854. Seropositive at baseline were only a handful of AZD1222 recipients. As reported, nearly half of all spike-specific TCRs target variant regions that are unmutated.

CDR1 is LGHDT, CDR2 YNNKEL, per germline (reference sequence). The CDR3 is made up of 12 amino acids. V shed 1 base and J shed 4 bases, with 4 bases lying between them. V usage is TRBV3-1 (or the pseudogene TRBV3-2) and J usage is TRBJ2-5, with D unresolved. The TCR sequence derives from an adult who received the AZD1222 COVID-19 vaccine. This material consisted of peripheral blood, taken 28 days after the second AZD1222 dose. In DNA form, the CDR3 reads TGTGCCAGCAGCCAAGTGCCAGAGACCCAGTACTTC. It codes for CASSQVPETQYF.